The 10 T cell receptor beta chains in this list originate from one sample, sequenced in a study of Graves' ophthalmopathy and Graves' hyperthyroidism. RNA transcripts provided the template for amplifying TCR beta CDR3 regions. First-round RT-PCR relied on HTBI primers, and a second-round multiplex PCR came next. One entry per CDR3 protein results from TCRdb running MiXCR on the multiplex PCR reads. The sample lists about 660,000 distinct CDR3 sequences; about two fifths were seen once. The sequenced sample was peripheral blood. The receptors derive from an adult man with Graves' ophthalmopathy.

This clonotype came up many times. The genes are TRBV10-3 and TRBJ2-5; D is perhaps TRBD2 (5 bases). Germline CDR1 and CDR2: ENHRY and SYGVKD. V was pared by 8 bases and J by 2 bases, with 15 bases between. This CDR3 region has 14 residues. The CDR3, as DNA: TGTGCCATCGGGAGTCGAGTACCGCAAGAGACCCAGTACTTC. It codes for CAIGSRVPQETQYF.

There are many counts of this clonotype. The chain employs TRBV15 and TRBJ2-2; no definite D call. The CDR3 has 14 amino acids. Germline V lookup: CDR1 LNHNV, CDR2 YYDKDF (reference sequence). V was trimmed by 1 base and J by 2 bases, leaving 5 bases between them. CDR3 sequence (DNA): TGTGCCACCAGCAGAGGTCTAAACACCGGGGAGCTGTTTTTT. Translated: CATSRGLNTGELFF. Complete variable domain (other parts from reference TRBV15 and TRBJ2-2): DAMVIQNPRYQVTQFGKPVTLSCSQTLNHNVMYWYQQKSSQAPKLLFHYYDKDFNNEADTPDNFQSRRPNTSFCFLDIRSPGLGDTAMYLCATSRGLNTGELFFGEGSRLTVL.

This clonotype occurred a few times. The chain is built from TRBV20-1 and TRBJ2-7, with D possibly matching TRBD1 (6 bases). The CDR3 covers 16 residues. Trimming removed 0 bases at V and 4 bases at J, with 19 bases between. Germline V gene data show CDR1 as DFQATT and CDR2 as SNEGSKA (reference sequence). The CDR3 nucleotides are TGCAGTGCTAGAGATCCAAGACGACAGGCCGCGTACGAGCAGTACTTC. Amino acids: CSARDPRRQAAYEQYF.

As to this clonotype: No conserved phenylalanine or tryptophan is present at the end of the CDR3, so a read error is the likely explanation. The chain employs TRBV12-3 or TRBV12-4 and TRBJ2-7; no clear D. This CDR3 is 16 amino acids long. The V end lost 4 bases, the J end lost 6 bases, and 22 bases lay between the germline ends. CDR3 region: CASSSKAMAQTREQYS. The CDR3 coding sequence is TGTGCCAGCAGTTCCAAAGCTATGGCCCAAACTCGCGAGCAGTACTCC.

The chain couples TRBV27 to TRBJ2-5; D not certain. V dropped 8 bases and J dropped 0 bases, with 10 bases sitting between them. CDR3 length: 13 amino acids. Germline CDR1 and CDR2: MNHEY and SMNVEV (reference sequence). CDR3 bases: TGTGCCAGCGGGAAGGTAGACCAAGAGACCCAGTACTTC. It encodes CASGKVDQETQYF.

This chain links TRBV2 with TRBJ1-5, with D possibly TRBD1 on 5 matching bases. The V gene lost 1 base and the J gene lost 12 bases, with 13 bases spanning the gap. The CDR3 extends over 13 amino acids. Germline-derived CDR1 and CDR2 are SNHLY and FYNNEI. The chain's CDR3 is CASSEGRGAVQHF. CDR3 in DNA: TGTGCCAGCAGTGAAGGGAGAGGGGCAGTCCAGCATTTT.

This chain joins TRBV15 and TRBJ1-1; 7 bases fit TRBD1. J lost 6 bases, V lost 6 bases, and 7 bases had no gene match. The germline V gene has CDR1 LNHNV and CDR2 YYDKDF (reference sequence). The CDR3 runs to 13 residues. CDR3 nucleotide sequence: TGTGCCACCAGTCCGTCAGGGGGGGCTGAAGCTTTCTTT. Translated, it gives CATSPSGGAEAFF.

For this clonotype: A single base separates this from a much larger clone, so it may be a read error. V gene TRBV19 combines with J gene TRBJ2-6; the D call may be TRBD1 or TRBD2 (6 bases each). The CDR3 is 18 residues long. In germline, CDR1 is LNHDA, CDR2 SQIVND (reference sequence). This CDR3 is CASTRGQGSFSEANVLTF. The DNA of the CDR3 is TGTGCCAGTACCCGGGGGCAGGGGTCCTTCTCTGAGGCCAACGTCCTGACTTTC.

Concerning this clonotype: A much larger clone lies a single base off, so this may be a read error. This CDR3 is missing its conserved last phenylalanine or tryptophan, likely due to a read error. The chain links TRBV7-9 to TRBJ2-7; 8 bases fit TRBD1. Germline V gene sequence: CDR1 SEHNR, CDR2 FQNEAQ (reference sequence). This CDR3 has 14 residues. With 5 bases clipped from V and 3 bases from J, the junction kept 6 bases outside the gene matches. The CDR3 region has the DNA TGTGCCAGCAGCGCACAGGGGGTAAGCTACGAGCAGTACCTC. Translated: CASSAQGVSYEQYL.

Details on this clonotype: The junction shows a germline mismatch at one end, possibly a read error. V and J are TRBV6-1 and TRBJ1-1; D uncertain. The CDR3 spans 12 residues. Germline lookup yields CDR1 MNHNS and CDR2 SASEGT. CDR3 protein: CASGEGGPEAFF. The CDR3 DNA reads as TGTGCCAGCGGTGAAGGAGGGCCTGAAGCTTTCTTT.